The 27 T cell receptor beta chains below come from one sample, sequenced in a study of shared clonotypes between healthy human individuals. This table comes from immunoSEQ multiplex PCR, and its TCRdb copy is limited to in-frame clones, with some not included. Of around 530,000 clones listed, roughly four fifths are singletons. Specimen: PBMCs. Receptor source: a woman aged 40 to 50 in good health. Some clones in this sample may be carry-over from other donors' samples.

The V call is TRBV4-1, the J call TRBJ1-4; tentatively, D is TRBD1 (5 bases). In germline, CDR1 is MGHRA, CDR2 YSYEKL. The CDR3 has 16 amino acids. V was cut by 1 base and J by 7 bases, with 16 bases left in between. The CDR3 spells CASSQALTGGGEKLFF. Written as DNA, the CDR3 is TGCGCCAGCAGCCAAGCACTAACGGGCGGGGGTGAAAAACTGTTTTTT.

The rearrangement uses TRBV19 and TRBJ1-2; D is perhaps TRBD1 (5 bases). This CDR3 comprises 14 residues. V lost 5 bases and J 3 bases, leaving 13 bases between the germline ends. Per the germline V gene, CDR1 is LNHDA and CDR2 is SQIVND (reference sequence). The CDR3 sequence: CASSAWDEDYGYTF. The CDR3 coding sequence is TGTGCCAGTAGTGCCTGGGACGAGGACTATGGCTACACCTTC.

This chain links TRBV18 with TRBJ1-2; D might be TRBD1 (6 bases). Germline V CDR1 and CDR2: KGHSH, LQKENI. Between the trimmed V and J ends, which lost 7 bases and 2 bases, there was a span of 17 bases. CDR3 length equals 15 residues. The CDR3 protein is CASCPPGAPNYGYTF. CDR3 sequence (DNA): TGTGCCAGCTGCCCGCCGGGGGCGCCCAACTATGGCTACACCTTC.

As DNA, the CDR3 is TGTGCCAGCAGTGGGTGGGATTCGAACACCGGGGAGCTGTTTTTT. Amino acids: CASSGWDSNTGELFF. J is TRBJ2-2 and V is TRBV25-1; D is undetermined. Germline V gene lookup returns CDR1 MGHDK and CDR2 SYGVNS. The CDR3 loop spans 15 amino acids. The V end lost 4 bases, the J end lost 0 bases, and 9 bases lay between the germline ends.

As for this clone: This same CDR3 is encoded by further DNA sequences in the sample. The J gene is TRBJ2-3, the V gene TRBV7-3, with TRBD2 matching over 8 bases. The ends lost 1 base at V and 3 bases at J; junction bases unmatched: 3. CDR1 and CDR2 (germline): SGHTA, FQGTGA. This CDR3 is built from 15 residues. The CDR3 is CASSLNPGGTDTQYF. Written as DNA, the CDR3 is TGTGCCAGCAGCTTAAATCCGGGAGGGACAGATACGCAGTATTTT.

The gene calls are TRBV19 and TRBJ2-1, with TRBD2 matching 7 bases. This CDR3 is built from 14 residues. Germline V lookup: CDR1 LNHDA, CDR2 SQIVND (reference sequence). V gave up 3 bases and J gave up 3 bases; unmatched junction bases: 2. DNA for the CDR3: TGTGCCAGTAGTATTCGGGACTACTACAATGAGCAGTTCTTC. This encodes CASSIRDYYNEQFF.

The CDR3 sequence is CASSVGGGGPSGETQYF. The CDR3 nucleotides read TGTGCCAGCAGCGTAGGTGGGGGAGGGCCTTCCGGAGAGACCCAGTACTTC. The rearrangement uses TRBV9 and TRBJ2-5; 7 bases align to TRBD2. The CDR3 length is 17 residues. The germline gives CDR1 SGDLS, CDR2 YYNGEE. V lost 0 bases to trimming and J lost 4 bases; unmatched junction nucleotides: 12.

The chain carries TRBV27 and TRBJ2-2; no definite D call. The germline V and J ends were trimmed by 6 bases and 3 bases, with 11 bases remaining between them. In germline, CDR1 is MNHEY, CDR2 SMNVEV (reference sequence). The CDR3 is 14 amino acids. The CDR3 spells CASSRSRDTGELFF. The DNA for the CDR3 is TGTGCCAGCAGCCGTTCCCGCGACACCGGGGAGCTGTTTTTT.

The chain couples TRBV10-1 to TRBJ2-7; maybe TRBD2 (5 bases). Deletions cut 0 bases from V and 4 bases from J, with 7 bases between. The CDR3 is 13 residues long. Germline CDR1 and CDR2: WNHNN and SYGVQD (reference sequence). The CDR3 DNA sequence: TGCGCCAGCAGTGAGTCGGGAGATTACGAGCAGTACTTC. It encodes CASSESGDYEQYF.

The V gene is TRBV7-7, the J gene TRBJ2-3; tentative D call: TRBD2 (6 bases). This CDR3 has 14 amino acids. V was cut by 5 bases and J by 0 bases, with 9 bases left in between. Germline CDR1 reads SSHAT; CDR2 reads FNYEAQ (reference sequence). The CDR3 protein is CASSPRGSTDTQYF. CDR3 nucleotides: TGTGCCAGCAGCCCCCGGGGGAGCACAGATACGCAGTATTTT.

CDR3 in amino acids: CASSLAGQGYNEQFF. The CDR3 DNA sequence: TGCGCCAGCAGCTTAGCCGGACAGGGGTACAATGAGCAGTTCTTC. V is TRBV5-1 and J is TRBJ2-1; TRBD1 agrees at 9 bases. This CDR3 contains 15 residues. Germline CDR1 is SGHRS and CDR2 is YFSETQ. V shed 2 bases, J shed 4 bases, and the junction held 4 bases outside the gene matches.

This sequence joins TRBV7-2 and TRBJ1-4; 9 nucleotides line up with TRBD1. Germline assignment: CDR1 SGHTA and CDR2 FQGNSA. Unmatched junction bases numbered 12, after V lost 5 bases and J lost 2 bases. This CDR3 comprises 18 residues. DNA for the CDR3: TGTGCCAGCAGCCCGAAGACAGGGGGTATTGGGACTAATGAAAAACTGTTTTTT. Amino acids: CASSPKTGGIGTNEKLFF.

The chain employs TRBV28 and TRBJ2-2; perhaps TRBD2 as D (6 bases). CDR3 size: 15 residues. V lost 7 bases and J 4 bases, leaving 16 bases between the germline ends. Germline V gene data show CDR1 as MDHEN and CDR2 as SYDVKM. The CDR3: CASKSGGRRTGELFF. CDR3 nucleotide sequence: TGTGCCAGCAAATCCGGGGGTCGGCGCACCGGGGAGCTGTTTTTT.

The chain joins TRBV28 to TRBJ2-3; D possibly corresponds to TRBD2 (5 bases). CDR3 length equals 14 residues. With 7 bases removed from V and 5 bases from J, the gap between germline ends came to 16 bases. CDR1 and CDR2 (germline): MDHEN, SYDVKM. CDR3 sequence: CASTTPGVRDTQYF. The CDR3, as DNA: TGTGCCAGCACCACCCCCGGGGTAAGAGATACGCAGTATTTT.

This clone was found a few times. This chain uses TRBV18 with TRBJ2-1, with TRBD1 matching 8 bases. This CDR3 comprises 13 residues. Germline lookup yields CDR1 KGHSH and CDR2 LQKENI. The ends lost 5 bases at V and 6 bases at J; junction bases unmatched: 3. The CDR3, as DNA: TGTGCCAGCTCAAACGGACAGGGCAATGAGCAGTTCTTC. Protein product: CASSNGQGNEQFF. The whole variable domain, filled in from reference TRBV18 and TRBJ2-1, reads NAGVMQNPRHLVRRRGQEARLRCSPMKGHSHVYWYRQLPEEGLKFMVYLQKENIIDESGMPKERFSAEFPKEGPSILRIQQVVRGDSAAYFCASSNGQGNEQFFGPGTRLTVL.

The CDR3 DNA follows: TGTGCCAGTAGCTTCAACACCGGGGAGCTGTTTTTT. Its translation is CASSFNTGELFF. This chain uses TRBV19 with TRBJ2-2; D gene unclear. Germline CDR1 reads LNHDA; CDR2 reads SQIVND (reference sequence). The CDR3 is 12 residues long. V dropped 6 bases and J dropped 2 bases, with 4 bases sitting between them.

A remark on this clone: Distinct nucleotide sequences in the sample also encode this CDR3. The chain joins TRBV11-2 to TRBJ1-3; the D gene is possibly TRBD1 (6 bases). With the DNA end fitting TRBJ2-2 better, the J assignment may be wrong. This CDR3 contains 15 residues. Germline V gene lookup returns CDR1 SGHAT and CDR2 FQNNGV. The CDR3 DNA follows: TGTGCCAGCAGCTTATTGACAGGGAACACCGGGGAGCTGTTTTTT. This translates into CASSLLTGNTGELFF.

The J gene is TRBJ1-5, the V gene TRBV18; tentative D call: TRBD1 (5 bases). The V and J ends lost 3 bases and 1 base respectively, with 7 bases between them. Germline loops: CDR1 KGHSH, CDR2 LQKENI. The CDR3 spans 14 residues. The CDR3 sequence: CASSPDRSNQPQHF. CDR3 in DNA: TGTGCCAGCTCACCCGACAGAAGCAATCAGCCCCAGCATTTT.

This chain uses TRBV5-1 with TRBJ2-1, with 11 positions matching TRBD2. The CDR3 is 15 amino acids. The germline gives CDR1 SGHRS, CDR2 YFSETQ. After removal of 4 bases from V and 8 bases from J, the junction contained 8 bases not matched to a gene. The chain's CDR3 is CASSRISGRAHEQFF. CDR3 nucleotide sequence: TGCGCCAGCAGCAGAATTAGCGGGAGGGCCCATGAGCAGTTCTTC.

The chain combines TRBV7-2 with TRBJ2-2; TRBD2 aligns across 11 bases. Unmatched junction bases numbered 6, after V lost 2 bases and J lost 4 bases. Germline-derived CDR1 and CDR2 are SGHTA and FQGNSA. This CDR3 has 17 residues. CDR3 sequence (DNA): TGTGCCAGCAGCTTATTAGCGGGAGGGCCGGGCACCGGGGAGCTGTTTTTT. Protein product: CASSLLAGGPGTGELFF.

On this clone: A read error may explain this, as a much larger clone is one base away. This sample includes further DNA sequences coding for the same CDR3. J is TRBJ1-4 and V is TRBV2; D gene uncertain. This CDR3 comprises 15 residues. The V and J ends lost 7 bases and 4 bases respectively, with 16 bases between them. Germline lookup yields CDR1 SNHLY and CDR2 FYNNEI. The CDR3 bases are TGTGCCAGCACCCGAAGATGGGGAATTAATGAAAAACTGTTTTTT. It encodes CASTRRWGINEKLFF.

The J gene is TRBJ2-5, the V gene TRBV6-5; 10 nucleotides match TRBD2. V was pared by 6 bases and J by 4 bases, with 8 bases of the junction left unmatched. The CDR3 totals 15 residues. Germline CDR1 reads MNHEY; CDR2 reads SVGAGI. CDR3 sequence reads: CASSSSGSRAETQYF. The CDR3 DNA follows: TGTGCCAGCAGCTCTAGCGGGAGCCGGGCAGAGACCCAGTACTTC.

This clone was recorded a few times. The chain couples TRBV30 to TRBJ1-1; no clear D gene. From germline, CDR1 is GTSNPN and CDR2 SVGIG (reference sequence). Trimming left V 5 bases short and J 4 bases short, with 17 bases between. This CDR3 contains 14 residues. The CDR3 loop is CAWGFRRTSTEAFF. The DNA of the CDR3 is TGTGCCTGGGGTTTCCGGCGGACGAGCACTGAAGCTTTCTTT.

CDR3 bases: TGTGCCAGCTCACTGGGACCGAGCACCGGGGAGCTGTTTTTT. The encoded protein is CASSLGPSTGELFF. The chain employs TRBV18 and TRBJ2-2; perhaps D is TRBD1 or TRBD2 (5 bases each). The germline gives CDR1 KGHSH, CDR2 LQKENI. V lost 4 bases and J 4 bases, leaving 10 bases between the germline ends. The CDR3 has 14 residues.

CDR3 residues: CASYRDAGRNTEAFF. Here the CDR3 DNA reads TGTGCCTCCTACCGGGACGCGGGACGGAACACTGAAGCTTTCTTT. This chain joins TRBV30 and TRBJ1-1; the D gene is possibly TRBD1 (5 bases). Germline CDR1 GTSNPN, CDR2 SVGIG (reference sequence). Trimming removed 7 bases at V and 1 base at J, with 19 bases between. The CDR3 spans 15 residues.

As for this clone: Other DNA sequences in this specimen translate into the identical CDR3. This chain links TRBV19 with TRBJ2-5, with 13 nucleotides matching TRBD2. This CDR3 spans 15 amino acids. V lost 6 bases to trimming and J lost 4 bases; unmatched junction nucleotides: 5. CDR1 and CDR2 from the germline V gene are LNHDA and SQIVND (reference sequence). This chain's CDR3 is CASSARLAGGETQYF. CDR3 DNA sequence: TGTGCCAGTAGCGCTCGACTAGCGGGAGGAGAGACCCAGTACTTC.

The chain has TRBV5-1 and TRBJ1-4; maybe TRBD1 (5 bases). This CDR3 has 14 residues. V was clipped by 3 bases and J by 4 bases, with 10 bases between them. CDR1 and CDR2 from the germline V gene are SGHRS and YFSETQ. The CDR3 loop is CASSSGRLNEKLFF. The CDR3 DNA is TGCGCCAGCAGCTCGGGACGGCTTAATGAAAAACTGTTTTTT.